This T cell receptor beta chain was identified during a study of blood T cell repertoires in COVID-19. Across the whole study: Material from acute and convalescent COVID-19 was sourced from the United States, Italy and Spain.

The study drew participants aged about 18 to 89 years from roughly 25 US areas. The CDR3 consists of 15 residues. Germline V lookup: CDR1 SNHLY, CDR2 FYNNEI. V was pared by 6 bases and J by 2 bases, with 4 bases of the junction left unmatched. Only in-frame clones appear in the TCRdb table, and some are missing; sequencing was by immunoSEQ multiplex PCR. Of roughly 200,000 clones in the sample, roughly nine tenths were seen once. This receptor was taken from a woman aged 25-40 years who had recovered from COVID-19. Sequencing input: PBMCs or T cells enriched from blood (not recorded which). The chain is built from TRBV2 and TRBJ1-6, with 7 bases fitting TRBD1. CDR3: CASRDRTTYNSPLHF. CDR3 nucleotide sequence: TGTGCCAGCAGGGACAGGACTACCTATAATTCACCCCTCCACTTT. Full variable domain (rest looked up from reference TRBV2 and TRBJ1-6): EPEVTQTPSHQVTQMGQEVILRCVPISNHLYFYWYRQILGQKVEFLVSFYNNEISEKSEIFDDQFSVERPDGSNFTLKIRSTKLEDSAMYFCASRDRTTYNSPLHFGNGTRLTVT.